This T cell receptor (beta chain) emerged from a study of Ad26.COV2.S vaccination and SARS-CoV-2 variants. Study background: Donor allocation was to the COV1001 Ad26.COV2.S trial arm.

Documented treatment: approximately 18 received Ad26.COV2.S at low or high dose, single or two shots; 5 received placebo; per-sample allocation not given. On day 63 after the first injection, vaccine and placebo recipients gave samples. Of note for this clone: Its antigen is unidentified.

Study conclusions and caveats: The placebo group had lower spike-specific TCR breadth than the vaccine recipients did. CD8+ and CD4+ T cells specific for spike reportedly responded with substantial breadth after vaccination.

The method was immunoSEQ multiplex PCR; TCRdb's version includes in-frame clones alone and lacks a portion of them. The table shows 360,000 or so clones, with approximately 89% occurring only once. The CDR3 covers 13 residues. V lost 2 bases to trimming and J lost 4 bases, with 8 bases between them. Germline CDR1 reads MDHEN; CDR2 reads SYDVKM. The clonotype was recovered from a person aged 18-65 years who received the Ad26.COV2.S COVID-19 vaccine or a placebo. The sequences come from peripheral blood, collected in a trial of Ad26.COV2.S vaccine versus placebo. This chain connects TRBV28 to TRBJ1-1; D might be TRBD1 (5 bases). CDR3 in DNA: TGTGCCAGCAGTTTAAGAGGGGCCACTGAAGCTTTCTTT. This encodes CASSLRGATEAFF.